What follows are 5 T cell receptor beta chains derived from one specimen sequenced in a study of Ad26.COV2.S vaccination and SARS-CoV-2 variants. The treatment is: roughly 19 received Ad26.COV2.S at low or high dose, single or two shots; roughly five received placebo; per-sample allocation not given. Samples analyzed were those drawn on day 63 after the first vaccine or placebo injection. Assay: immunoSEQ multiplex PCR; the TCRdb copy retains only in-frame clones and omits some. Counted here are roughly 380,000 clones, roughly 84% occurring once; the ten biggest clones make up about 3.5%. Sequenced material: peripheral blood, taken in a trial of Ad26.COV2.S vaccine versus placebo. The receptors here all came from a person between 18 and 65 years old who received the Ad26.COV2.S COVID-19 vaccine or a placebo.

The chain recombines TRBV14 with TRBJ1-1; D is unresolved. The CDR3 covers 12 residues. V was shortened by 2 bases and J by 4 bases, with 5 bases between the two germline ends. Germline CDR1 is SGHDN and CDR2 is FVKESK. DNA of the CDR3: TGTGCCAGCAGCCAAAAGGTCACTGAAGCTTTCTTT. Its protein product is CASSQKVTEAFF.

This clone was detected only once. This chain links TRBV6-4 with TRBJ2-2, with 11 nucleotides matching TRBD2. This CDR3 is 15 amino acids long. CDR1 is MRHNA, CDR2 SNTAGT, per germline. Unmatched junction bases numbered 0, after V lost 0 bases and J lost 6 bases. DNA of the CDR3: TGTGCCAGCAGTGACTCGACTAGCGGGGCCGGGGAGCTGTTTTTT. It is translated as CASSDSTSGAGELFF.

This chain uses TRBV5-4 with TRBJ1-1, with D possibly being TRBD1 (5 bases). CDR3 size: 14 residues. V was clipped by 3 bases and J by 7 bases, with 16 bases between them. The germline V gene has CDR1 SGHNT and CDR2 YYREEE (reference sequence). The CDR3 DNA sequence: TGTGCCAGCAGCTGGGGGTCCTACCGGGATGAAGCTTTCTTT. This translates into CASSWGSYRDEAFF. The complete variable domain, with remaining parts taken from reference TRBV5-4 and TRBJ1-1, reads ETGVTQSPTHLIKTRGQQVTLRCSSQSGHNTVSWYQQALGQGPQFIFQYYREEENGRGNFPPRFSGLQFPNYSSELNVNALELDDSALYLCASSWGSYRDEAFFGQGTRLTVV.

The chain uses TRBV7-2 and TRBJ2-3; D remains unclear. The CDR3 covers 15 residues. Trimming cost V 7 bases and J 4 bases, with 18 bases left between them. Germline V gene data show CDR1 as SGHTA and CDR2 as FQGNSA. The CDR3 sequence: CASTASPVKADTQYF. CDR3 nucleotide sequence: TGTGCCAGCACCGCCAGCCCGGTCAAGGCAGATACGCAGTATTTT. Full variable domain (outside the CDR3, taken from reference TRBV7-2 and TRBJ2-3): GAGVSQSPSNKVTEKGKDVELRCDPISGHTALYWYRQSLGQGLEFLIYFQGNSAPDKSGLPSDRFSAERTGGSVSTLTIQRTQQEDSAVYLCASTASPVKADTQYFGPGTRLTVL.

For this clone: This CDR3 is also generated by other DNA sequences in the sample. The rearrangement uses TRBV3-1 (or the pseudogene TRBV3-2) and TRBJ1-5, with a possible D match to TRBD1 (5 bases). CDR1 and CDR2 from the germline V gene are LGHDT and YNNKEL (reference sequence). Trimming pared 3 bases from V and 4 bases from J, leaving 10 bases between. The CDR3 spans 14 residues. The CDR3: CASSQAGGNQPQHF. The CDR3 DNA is TGTGCCAGCAGCCAGGCGGGGGGGAATCAGCCCCAGCATTTT.